The rows below give T cell receptor beta chains drawn from one sample of a study of blood T cell repertoires in COVID-19. Sequencing used immunoSEQ multiplex PCR; TCRdb keeps in-frame clones, though not all of them. The profile shows roughly 300,000 clones, about 83% of them singletons. The specimen sequenced was peripheral blood. Every receptor here comes from a woman in her 50s with acute or convalescent COVID-19. Each CDR3 is given with its conserved first and last residue. The D gene is left open where the match is weak. Expanded clones get a size class; other rows say once, few or many, or leave the size out.

J | length | D | size | V | CDR3 | DNA
TRBJ2-3 | 16 | . | . | TRBV7-8 | CASMLFGARDTDTQYF | TGTGCCAGCATGCTTTTTGGAGCCAGAGACACAGATACGCAGTATTTT
TRBJ1-6 | 14 | . | . | TRBV19 | CASSIGGDNSPLHF | TGTGCCAGTAGTATAGGCGGAGATAATTCACCCCTCCACTTT
TRBJ1-5 | 17 | . | . | TRBV21-1 | CASPGGAYFIYNQPQHF | TGTGCCAGCCCCGGGGGGGCGTACTTTATTTACAATCAGCCCCAGCATTTT
TRBJ2-7 | 15 | . | . | TRBV5-8 | CASSLNPGSNYEQYF | TGTGCCAGCAGCTTAAACCCGGGAAGTAACTACGAGCAGTACTTC
TRBJ1-1 | 14 | . | . | TRBV9 | CASTRDSRNTEAFF | TGTGCCAGTACAAGGGACTCTCGGAACACTGAAGCTTTCTTT
TRBJ2-2 | 12 | . | . | TRBV28 | CASSLGGGELFF | TGTGCCAGCAGTTTGGGGGGCGGGGAGCTGTTTTTT
TRBJ2-5 | 14 | . | . | TRBV3-1/TRBV3-2 | CASSQGPSEETQYF | TGTGCCAGCAGCCAAGGTCCTAGCGAAGAGACCCAGTACTTC
TRBJ2-3 | 17 | TRBD1 | once | TRBV7-2 | CASSSPQGQGAGDTQYF | TGTGCCAGCAGCTCCCCCCAGGGACAGGGGGCGGGAGATACGCAGTATTTT
TRBJ2-5 | 13 | . | . | TRBV5-1 | CASSITGVETQYF | TGCGCCAGCAGCATTACAGGAGTTGAGACCCAGTACTTC
TRBJ1-5 | 13 | . | . | TRBV6-5 | CASTVQLNQPQHF | TGTGCCAGCACGGTACAGCTCAATCAGCCCCAGCATTTT
TRBJ2-3 | 14 | . | . | TRBV18 | CASSRGQFTDTQYF | TGTGCCAGCTCACGCGGACAGTTCACAGATACGCAGTATTTT
TRBJ1-5 | 15 | TRBD1 | . | TRBV4-1 | CASSQTGQGGQPQHF | TGCGCCAGCAGCCAGACGGGACAGGGAGGCCAGCCCCAGCATTTT
TRBJ1-6 | 17 | TRBD1 | . | TRBV7-2 | CASSLEGQPSYNSPLHF | TGTGCCAGCAGCTTAGAGGGACAGCCCTCCTATAATTCACCCCTCCACTTT
TRBJ1-2 | 15 | TRBD1 | . | TRBV10-3 | CAIRISTGGIGGYTF | TGTGCCATCAGAATTTCGACAGGGGGCATAGGGGGCTACACCTTC
TRBJ1-2 | 13 | TRBD1 | . | TRBV27 | CASPGQGASGYTF | TGTGCCAGTCCGGGACAGGGTGCGTCTGGCTACACCTTC
TRBJ2-7 | 15 | TRBD2 | . | TRBV27 | CANPGVAGISYEQYF | TGTGCTAACCCGGGGGTAGCGGGAATCTCCTACGAGCAGTACTTC
TRBJ2-2 | 18 | TRBD2 | . | TRBV5-1 | CASSKGLAGGLNTGELFF | TGCGCCAGCAGCAAAGGACTAGCGGGAGGGCTGAACACCGGGGAGCTGTTTTTT
TRBJ2-3 | 18 | TRBD2 | . | TRBV7-3 | CASSPRGLAGRSTDTQYF | TGTGCCAGCAGCCCCCGTGGACTAGCGGGACGTAGCACAGATACGCAGTATTTT
TRBJ2-7 | 16 | TRBD1 | few | TRBV15 | CATSRDMGQRTYEQYF | TGTGCCACCAGCAGAGATATGGGACAGAGGACCTACGAGCAGTACTTC
TRBJ2-1 | 15 | TRBD2 | . | TRBV4-3 | CASSQDAGGRNEQFF | TGCGCCAGCAGCCAAGACGCGGGAGGGCGGAATGAGCAGTTCTTC
TRBJ2-7 | 14 | TRBD1 | . | TRBV5-1 | CASSIRTGGVEQYF | TGCGCCAGCAGCATCCGGACAGGGGGGGTAGAGCAGTACTTC
TRBJ1-1 | 13 | . | . | TRBV2 | CANKREVNTEAFF | TGTGCCAACAAAAGGGAGGTGAACACTGAAGCTTTCTTT
TRBJ2-7 | 15 | . | . | TRBV5-6 | CASSLAGTYRYEQYF | TGTGCCAGCAGCTTGGCCGGGACTTACCGCTACGAGCAGTACTTC
TRBJ1-1 | 14 | TRBD1 | . | TRBV19 | CASTPGQGNTEAFF | TGTGCCAGTACCCCCGGACAGGGGAACACTGAAGCTTTCTTT
TRBJ2-1 | 15 | TRBD2 | . | TRBV7-2 | CASSLSSGSGYEQFF | TGTGCCAGCAGCTTATCGAGCGGGAGCGGGTATGAGCAGTTCTTC
TRBJ2-1 | 16 | TRBD1 | . | TRBV24-1 | CATSDRDRGTYNEQFF | TGTGCCACCAGTGATAGGGACAGGGGGACCTACAATGAGCAGTTCTTC
TRBJ2-7 | 11 | . | few | TRBV6-8 | CASSPHYEQYF | TGTGCCAGCAGCCCCCACTACGAGCAGTACTTC
TRBJ2-7 | 14 | . | . | TRBV6-5 | CASSYMRSSYEQYF | TGTGCCAGCAGTTACATGCGTAGCTCCTACGAGCAGTACTTC
TRBJ1-2 | 13 | . | . | TRBV6-2/TRBV6-3 | CASSSRLNYGYTF | TGTGCCAGCAGTTCACGGTTGAACTATGGCTACACCTTC
TRBJ2-3 | 14 | . | . | TRBV5-1 | CASSLGESRDTQYF | TGCGCCAGCAGCTTGGGGGAGAGTCGAGATACGCAGTATTTT
TRBJ2-5 | 14 | . | . | TRBV5-8 | CASSRGHLGETQYF | TGTGCCAGCAGCCGCGGACACCTCGGGGAGACCCAGTACTTC
TRBJ2-7 | 16 | TRBD2 | . | TRBV5-1 | CASSPGLAVSPYEQYF | TGCGCCAGCAGCCCGGGACTAGCGGTATCTCCCTACGAGCAGTACTTC
TRBJ1-4 | 14 | . | . | TRBV3-1/TRBV3-2 | CASSQGRAPGYLFF | TGTGCCAGCAGCCAAGGGAGGGCCCCCGGTTACCTGTTTTTT
TRBJ1-6 | 15 | . | . | TRBV30 | CAWSLMEGYNSPLHF | TGTGCCTGGAGTCTAATGGAGGGCTATAATTCACCCCTCCACTTT
TRBJ2-3 | 14 | . | . | TRBV6-5 | CASRDSTGTDTQYF | TGTGCCAGCAGGGACTCCACTGGCACAGATACGCAGTATTTT
TRBJ1-1 | 14 | . | . | TRBV7-6 | CASSFRAGNTEAFF | TGTGCCAGCAGCTTTAGGGCGGGGAACACTGAAGCTTTCTTT
TRBJ2-7 | 12 | . | . | TRBV7-2 | CASSLTGYEQYF | TGTGCCAGCAGCTTAACAGGGTACGAGCAGTACTTC
TRBJ1-2 | 16 | . | few | TRBV2 | CASTAGQTAANYGYTF | TGTGCCAGCACCGCTGGACAGACGGCAGCTAACTATGGCTACACCTTC
TRBJ2-7 | 15 | TRBD2 | once | TRBV27 | CASGGEAGLLFEQYF | TGTGCCAGCGGGGGGGAGGCAGGGCTGCTGTTCGAGCAGTACTTC
TRBJ1-4 | 13 | . | . | TRBV12-3/TRBV12-4 | CASSGTGREKLFF | TGTGCCAGCAGTGGCACGGGGAGGGAAAAACTGTTTTTT
TRBJ2-3 | 13 | . | . | TRBV5-8 | CASSMGLKDTQYF | TGTGCCAGCAGCATGGGACTGAAAGATACGCAGTATTTT
TRBJ2-5 | 14 | TRBD1 | few | TRBV28 | CASRAQGAEETQYF | TGTGCCAGCAGGGCGCAGGGGGCGGAAGAGACCCAGTACTTC
TRBJ2-1 | 14 | TRBD2 | . | TRBV7-3 | CASSLAGGYNEQFF | TGTGCCAGCAGCTTAGCGGGAGGCTACAATGAGCAGTTCTTC
TRBJ1-4 | 15 | . | . | TRBV5-1 | CASRVGGAVEEKLFF | TGCGCCAGCAGAGTCGGCGGGGCGGTTGAGGAAAAACTGTTTTTT
TRBJ1-6 | 14 | . | . | TRBV5-4 | CASSFRDNNSPLHF | TGTGCCAGCAGCTTCCGGGACAATAATTCACCCCTCCACTTT
TRBJ1-1 | 16 | TRBD1 | . | TRBV28 | CASSPGQGPGSTEAFF | TGTGCCAGCAGCCCTGGACAGGGGCCCGGTAGCACTGAAGCTTTCTTT
TRBJ2-7 | 15 | . | . | TRBV9 | CASSVAGGSSYEQYF | TGTGCCAGCAGCGTAGCTGGGGGGAGCTCCTACGAGCAGTACTTC
TRBJ2-5 | 19 | TRBD2 | . | TRBV14 | CASSHGFLAGVEVKETQYF | TGTGCCAGCAGCCATGGTTTTCTAGCGGGAGTTGAGGTAAAAGAGACCCAGTACTTC
TRBJ2-1 | 19 | TRBD2 | . | TRBV6-6 | CASSQPGLAGMSSYNEQFF | TGTGCCAGCAGTCAACCGGGACTAGCGGGAATGAGCTCCTACAATGAGCAGTTCTTC
TRBJ1-5 | 14 | TRBD1 | . | TRBV28 | CASRRDRGWQPQHF | TGTGCCAGCCGACGGGACAGGGGATGGCAGCCCCAGCATTTT